This TCR beta chain is from a study of T cells in Graves' hyperthyroidism and ophthalmopathy. The CDR3 loop spans 15 amino acids. V was clipped by 1 base and J by 3 bases, with 10 bases between them. The germline gives CDR1 SNHLY, CDR2 FYNNEI. Many counts were recorded for this clonotype. It was RNA transcripts that yielded the amplified TCR beta CDR3 regions. Primed by the HTBI set, a first-round RT-PCR was run on the TCR CDR3. TCRdb analysed the multiplex PCR reads with MiXCR anew, one entry per CDR3 protein. This sample yields 300,000 to 450,000 distinct CDR3 sequences, of which approximately 15% are seen a single time; 25% to 30% belongs to the top ten.

The sequencing input was blood. The chain combines TRBV2 with TRBJ1-3; weak D call: TRBD1 (5 bases). The receptor's source is a woman younger than 30 with Graves' hyperthyroidism that later progressed to Graves' ophthalmopathy. CDR3 in DNA: TGTGCCAGCAGTGAAGTTTGGGGCCGTGGAAACACCATATATTTT. It yields the protein CASSEVWGRGNTIYF.